These 6 T cell receptor beta chains were all obtained from the same sample, sequenced in a study of cytomegalovirus exposure and HLA in healthy donors. PCR primers comprised 60 Vbeta and 13 Jbeta primers. Produced via immunoSEQ multiplex PCR; TCRdb's table is partial and in-frame only. The sample comprises over 150,000 clones, approximately 88% of which are singletons, and 0.85% rests with the top ten. The sample taken for sequencing was PBMCs. The receptors originated from a woman aged 30 to 39 in good health and CMV-seronegative.

This chain joins TRBV11-2 and TRBJ1-4; weak D call: TRBD1 (6 bases). The length of the CDR3 is 15 residues. Trimming cost V 1 base and J 7 bases, with 13 bases left between them. The V gene's germline CDR1 is SGHAT and CDR2 FQNNGV. The CDR3 region is CASSLGLQGGEKLFF. CDR3 nucleotide sequence: TGTGCCAGCAGCTTAGGGTTACAGGGTGGTGAAAAACTGTTTTTT.

V is TRBV19 and J is TRBJ2-2; D may be TRBD1 (6 bases). Looked up from germline, CDR1 is LNHDA and CDR2 is SQIVND (reference sequence). This CDR3 is built from 14 residues. The V and J ends lost 7 bases and 4 bases respectively, with 13 bases between them. The CDR3 nucleotides are TGTGCCAGTAAAGGGGGACACGCCACCGGGGAGCTGTTTTTT. It encodes CASKGGHATGELFF.

In its sample, this clone was seen once. The chain has TRBV12-5 and TRBJ1-1; 9 bases align to TRBD1. With V trimmed by 5 bases and J by 4 bases, 5 bases remained unmatched. Looked up from germline, CDR1 is LGHNT and CDR2 is FRNRAP. This CDR3 spans 14 amino acids. The CDR3 nucleotides are TGTGCTAGTGGTCCGACAGGGGGGGCCACTGAAGCTTTCTTT. Residues: CASGPTGGATEAFF.

The chain couples TRBV29-1 to TRBJ2-1; D possibly corresponds to TRBD2 (6 bases). Germline values: CDR1 SQVTM, CDR2 ANQGSEA. Trimming shortened V by 2 bases and J by 2 bases, and 10 bases separated the two germline ends. CDR3 size: 14 residues. The CDR3 region is CSVERSGAYNEQFF. The CDR3 region has the DNA TGCAGCGTTGAAAGGTCGGGGGCCTACAATGAGCAGTTCTTC.

The chain joins TRBV7-6 to TRBJ2-7; D uncertain. V gave up 5 bases and J gave up 0 bases, with 11 bases separating them. The CDR3 runs to 14 residues. Germline values: CDR1 SGHVS, CDR2 FNYEAQ. This CDR3 is CASSRDWSSYEQYF. CDR3 in DNA: TGTGCCAGCAGCCGTGACTGGAGCTCCTACGAGCAGTACTTC.

The CDR3 region is CASSLGWQNQPQHF. The CDR3 region has the DNA TGTGCCAGCAGCTTAGGGTGGCAGAATCAGCCCCAGCATTTT. The chain employs TRBV7-2 and TRBJ1-5; no reliable D call. CDR1 is SGHTA and CDR2 is FQGNSA in the germline V gene. The CDR3 has 14 amino acids. Trimming left V 1 base short and J 4 bases short, with 8 bases between.